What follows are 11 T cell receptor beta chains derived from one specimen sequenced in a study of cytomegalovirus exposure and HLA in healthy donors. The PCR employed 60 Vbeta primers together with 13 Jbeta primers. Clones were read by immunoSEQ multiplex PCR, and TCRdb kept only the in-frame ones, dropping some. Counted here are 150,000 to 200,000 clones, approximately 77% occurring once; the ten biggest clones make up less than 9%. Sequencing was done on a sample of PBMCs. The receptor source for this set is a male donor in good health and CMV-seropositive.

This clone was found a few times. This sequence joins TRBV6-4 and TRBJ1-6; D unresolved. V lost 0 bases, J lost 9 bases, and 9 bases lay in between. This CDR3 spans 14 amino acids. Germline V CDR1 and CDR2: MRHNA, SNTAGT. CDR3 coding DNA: TGTGCCAGCAGTGACTCGGTTAGTGGTTCACCCCTCCACTTT. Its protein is CASSDSVSGSPLHF.

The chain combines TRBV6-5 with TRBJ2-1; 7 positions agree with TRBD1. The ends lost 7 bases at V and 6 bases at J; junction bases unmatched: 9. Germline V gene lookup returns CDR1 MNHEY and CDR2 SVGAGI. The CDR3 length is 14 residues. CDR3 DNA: TGTGCCAGCACCCCCGGGACAGTAGGCAATGAGCAGTTCTTC. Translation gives CASTPGTVGNEQFF.

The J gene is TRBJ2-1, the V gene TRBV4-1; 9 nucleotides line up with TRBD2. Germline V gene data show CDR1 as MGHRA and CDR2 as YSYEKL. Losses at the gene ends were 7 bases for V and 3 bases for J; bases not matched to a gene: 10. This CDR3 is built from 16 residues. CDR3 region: CASNKVVSGGYNEQFF. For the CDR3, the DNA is TGCGCCAGCAACAAAGTGGTTAGCGGGGGCTACAATGAGCAGTTCTTC.

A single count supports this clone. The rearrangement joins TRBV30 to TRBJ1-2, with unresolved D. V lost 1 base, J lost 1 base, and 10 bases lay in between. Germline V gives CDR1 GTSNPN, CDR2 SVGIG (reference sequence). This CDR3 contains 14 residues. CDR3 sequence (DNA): TGTGCCTGGAGTGGCCAGGCTCTTAACTATGGCTACACCTTC. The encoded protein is CAWSGQALNYGYTF.

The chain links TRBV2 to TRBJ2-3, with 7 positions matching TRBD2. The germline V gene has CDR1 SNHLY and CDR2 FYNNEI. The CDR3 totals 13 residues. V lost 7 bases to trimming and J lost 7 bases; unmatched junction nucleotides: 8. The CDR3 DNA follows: TGTGCCAGCAATGGACTAGTTCGAAATACGCAGTATTTT. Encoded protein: CASNGLVRNTQYF.

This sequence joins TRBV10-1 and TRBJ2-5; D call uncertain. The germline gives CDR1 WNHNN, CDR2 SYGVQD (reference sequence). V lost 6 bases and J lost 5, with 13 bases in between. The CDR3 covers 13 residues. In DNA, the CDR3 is TGCGCCAGCAGGGCCCCGGGTGGGGAGACCCAGTACTTC. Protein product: CASRAPGGETQYF.

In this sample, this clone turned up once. CDR3 nucleotide sequence: TGTGCCAGCTCTTATTTTCCGGGCGGGGAGCTGTTTTTT. It encodes CASSYFPGGELFF. The rearrangement links TRBV6-1 to TRBJ2-2, with D hard to call. The CDR3 spans 13 residues. Germline V gene data show CDR1 as MNHNS and CDR2 as SASEGT. V gave up 8 bases and J gave up 7 bases, with 14 bases separating them.

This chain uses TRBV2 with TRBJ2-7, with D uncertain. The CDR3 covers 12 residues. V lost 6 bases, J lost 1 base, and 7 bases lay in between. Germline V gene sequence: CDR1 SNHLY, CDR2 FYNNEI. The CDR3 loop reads CASRPGSYEQYF. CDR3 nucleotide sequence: TGTGCCAGCAGACCCGGGTCCTACGAGCAGTACTTC.

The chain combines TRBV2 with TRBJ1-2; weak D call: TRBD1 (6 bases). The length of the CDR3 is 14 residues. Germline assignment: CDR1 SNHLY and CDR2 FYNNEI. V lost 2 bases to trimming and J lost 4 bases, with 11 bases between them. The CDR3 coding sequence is TGTGCCAGCAGTGAATTGAGGGGGGGCTATGGCTACACCTTC. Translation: CASSELRGGYGYTF. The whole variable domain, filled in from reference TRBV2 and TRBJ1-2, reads EPEVTQTPSHQVTQMGQEVILRCVPISNHLYFYWYRQILGQKVEFLVSFYNNEISEKSEIFDDQFSVERPDGSNFTLKIRSTKLEDSAMYFCASSELRGGYGYTFGSGTRLTVV.

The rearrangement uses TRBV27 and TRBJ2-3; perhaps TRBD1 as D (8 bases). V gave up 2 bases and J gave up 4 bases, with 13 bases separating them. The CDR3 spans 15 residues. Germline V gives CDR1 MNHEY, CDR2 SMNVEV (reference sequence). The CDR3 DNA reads TGTGCCAGCAGTTTACGACAGGGGAGGGCAGATACGCAGTATTTT. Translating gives CASSLRQGRADTQYF.

CDR3: CASRQGVGTEAFF. Written as DNA, the CDR3 is TGCGCCAGCAGGCAGGGGGTGGGCACTGAAGCTTTCTTT. The V and J genes are TRBV10-2 and TRBJ1-1, with 7 bases fitting TRBD1. Germline values: CDR1 WSHSY, CDR2 SAAADI. After removal of 6 bases from V and 4 bases from J, the junction contained 5 bases not matched to a gene. The CDR3 spans 13 residues.